This T cell receptor (beta chain) was sequenced for a study of Graves' ophthalmopathy and Graves' hyperthyroidism. Study results and caveats: Most thyroid-expanded clonotypes exceeding 0.001 frequency were also found in blood.

Amplifying from RNA transcripts, the study obtained TCR beta CDR3 regions. HTBI-primed RT-PCR formed the first round, and a multiplex PCR formed the second. Each CDR3 protein is one row after TCRdb ran MiXCR on the multiplex PCR reads. The sample shows 260,000 or so distinct CDR3 sequences, about 46% of them seen only once. The starting material, 10 ml of fresh peripheral blood, provided the PBMCs. As regards this clonotype: As yet, its antigen is unknown.

V gave up 5 bases and J gave up 1 base, with 17 bases separating them. CDR1 is SGHTA and CDR2 is FQGNSA in the germline V gene. The CDR3 runs 16 residues. This receptor was taken from an adult man with Graves' ophthalmopathy. Sequenced sample: peripheral blood. The chain combines TRBV7-2 with TRBJ2-5; D is tentatively TRBD1 or TRBD2 (6 bases each). The CDR3 protein is CASSRSNGGPQETQYF. CDR3 in DNA: TGTGCCAGCAGCCGGAGCAACGGGGGCCCCCAAGAGACCCAGTACTTC.